Presented here are 8 T cell receptor beta chains from one specimen sequenced in a study of patients and donors after allogeneic stem cell transplantation. TCRdb analysed the RT-PCR reads with MiXCR anew, one entry per CDR3 protein. The table has approximately 200,000 distinct CDR3 sequences, more than 35% seen once. Sequencing used blood, either unsorted or a sorted T cell fraction (not recorded which). These receptor sequences come from a human donor who was either an allogeneic HSCT recipient or a stem cell or donor lymphocyte infusion donor (not recorded which). It is not recorded whose cells these are; they may come from a transplant donor.

This clonotype was counted only a few times. V is TRBV29-1 and J is TRBJ1-1, with D maybe TRBD1 (5 bases). Per the germline V gene, CDR1 is SQVTM and CDR2 is ANQGSEA. The CDR3 consists of 13 residues. Trimming removed 7 bases at V and 3 bases at J, with 15 bases between. The CDR3 loop is CSAAVGGYTEAFF. The CDR3 DNA reads as TGCAGCGCCGCAGTCGGGGGGTACACTGAAGCTTTCTTT.

The chain uses TRBV29-1 and TRBJ2-2; D gene unclear. The V gene lost 6 bases and the J gene lost 6 bases, with 14 bases spanning the gap. CDR1 and CDR2 from the germline V gene are SQVTM and ANQGSEA. There are 13 residues in the CDR3. Here the CDR3 DNA reads TGCAGCGTGGAGAACCGTTCGTCCGGGGAGCTGTTTTTT. Its protein product is CSVENRSSGELFF.

This chain connects TRBV24-1 to TRBJ2-3; no clear D. There are 18 residues in the CDR3. Germline V lookup: CDR1 KGHDR, CDR2 SFDVKD. Trimming left V 2 bases short and J 2 bases short, with 19 bases between. The CDR3 nucleotides read TGTGCCACCAGTGATTCCGGAACAGCAATATTAATCACAGATACGCAGTATTTT. Translation: CATSDSGTAILITDTQYF.

This clonotype has only a few counts. This sequence joins TRBV30 and TRBJ1-2, with a weak D call TRBD1 (5 bases). The ends were cut back, 7 bases at V and 2 bases at J, with 11 bases in the middle. CDR3 length: 12 residues. Per germline, CDR1 GTSNPN and CDR2 SVGIG (reference sequence). In nucleotides, the CDR3 is TGTGCCTACACCCAGGGAAACTATGGCTACACCTTC. As protein: CAYTQGNYGYTF.

The V and J genes are TRBV7-9 and TRBJ1-1; no clear D gene. The germline CDR1 and CDR2 sequences are SEHNR and FQNEAQ (reference sequence). The CDR3 has 14 residues. V lost 5 bases, J lost 5 bases, and 15 bases lay in between. The CDR3 nucleotides are TGTGCCAGCAGCAGAATGGGAATGGAGACTGAAGCTTTCTTT. It codes for CASSRMGMETEAFF.

The genes are TRBV5-1 and TRBJ1-1; D possibly corresponds to TRBD1 (6 bases). The CDR3 runs 14 residues. V dropped 6 bases and J dropped 5 bases, with 17 bases sitting between them. Germline V gene sequence: CDR1 SGHRS, CDR2 YFSETQ. This CDR3 is CASTSGGAETEAFF. The DNA for the CDR3 is TGCGCCAGCACCTCTGGGGGGGCAGAGACTGAAGCTTTCTTT.

This chain connects TRBV20-1 to TRBJ1-2; D uncertain. The CDR3 runs 12 residues. Germline-derived CDR1 and CDR2 are DFQATT and SNEGSKA (reference sequence). V shed 3 bases and J shed 4 bases, with 9 bases lying between them. CDR3 nucleotides: TGCAGTGCTAGTCAGGACGGCTATGGCTACACCTTC. Translation gives CSASQDGYGYTF.

J is TRBJ2-3 and V is TRBV2; D unresolved. The germline gives CDR1 SNHLY, CDR2 FYNNEI. Trimming removed 4 bases from V and 1 base from J, with 9 bases in between. The CDR3 is 14 residues long. The CDR3 coding sequence is TGTGCCAGCAGTGTAATAGTGGGCACAGATACGCAGTATTTT. As protein: CASSVIVGTDTQYF.